The rows below give T cell receptor beta chains drawn from one sample of a study of prognosis after radiotherapy for stage I lung cancer. Via MiXCR, TCRdb re-called the multiplex PCR reads, giving one row per CDR3 protein. In the table there are more than 15,000 distinct CDR3 sequences, 15% to 20% of which are singletons. This specimen was PBMCs, taken before or after stereotactic body radiation therapy (not recorded which). All receptors come from a donor aged 50 or older with non-small cell lung cancer. CDR3s include the opening cysteine and the closing phenylalanine or tryptophan. D genes are given only for firm matches. The size of a clone is reported for some rows only, either as once, few or many, or as a class for expanded clones.

clone_size: many; v_call: TRBV5-1; j_call: TRBJ1-1; d_call: .; cdr3_nt: TGCGCCAGCAGCTTGCCGGGGGCAGGGAACACTGAAGCTTTCTTT; cdr3_aa: CASSLPGAGNTEAFF
clone_size: many; v_call: TRBV7-9; j_call: TRBJ2-7; d_call: .; cdr3_nt: TGTGCCAGCAGCTTGACCCTAACCTACGAGCAGTACTTC; cdr3_aa: CASSLTLTYEQYF
clone_size: many; v_call: TRBV30; j_call: TRBJ2-7; d_call: .; cdr3_nt: TGTGCCTGGAGCCCCTCCTACGAGCAGTACTTC; cdr3_aa: CAWSPSYEQYF
clone_size: many; v_call: TRBV7-2; j_call: TRBJ2-2; d_call: TRBD1; cdr3_nt: TGTGCCAGCAGCAGAAGGGGGCTCACCGGGGAGCTGTTTTTT; cdr3_aa: CASSRRGLTGELFF
clone_size: many; v_call: TRBV30; j_call: TRBJ2-3; d_call: .; cdr3_nt: TGTGCCTGGAGGGCGGACAGAACGAGCACAGATACGCAGTATTTT; cdr3_aa: CAWRADRTSTDTQYF
clone_size: many; v_call: TRBV5-1; j_call: TRBJ2-5; d_call: TRBD2; cdr3_nt: TGCGCCAGCAGCTTGACTAGCGTGTACCAAGAGACCCAGTACTTC; cdr3_aa: CASSLTSVYQETQYF
clone_size: many; v_call: TRBV18; j_call: TRBJ2-7; d_call: TRBD1; cdr3_nt: TGTGCCAGCTCAACAGGGACAGGGGGCTACGAGCAGTACTTC; cdr3_aa: CASSTGTGGYEQYF
clone_size: many; v_call: TRBV20-1; j_call: TRBJ2-3; d_call: TRBD1; cdr3_nt: TGCAGTGCTCCGGTAACAGGGGGCGAGACGCAGTATTTT; cdr3_aa: CSAPVTGGETQYF
clone_size: many; v_call: TRBV18; j_call: TRBJ2-6; d_call: TRBD1; cdr3_nt: TGTGCCAGCTCACCCGGGACAGGGAGCTCTGGGGCCAACGTCCTGACTTTC; cdr3_aa: CASSPGTGSSGANVLTF
clone_size: many; v_call: TRBV19; j_call: TRBJ2-3; d_call: .; cdr3_nt: TGTGCCAGTAGTATAGACAGGGCCGATACGCAGTATTTT; cdr3_aa: CASSIDRADTQYF
clone_size: many; v_call: TRBV10-3; j_call: TRBJ1-2; d_call: .; cdr3_nt: TGTGCCATCAGTGACCGCCCTGGCCCTACCTATGGCTACACCTTC; cdr3_aa: CAISDRPGPTYGYTF
clone_size: many; v_call: TRBV7-9; j_call: TRBJ1-4; d_call: .; cdr3_nt: TGTGCCAGCAGCTTAGGGGAGGGGAGAAAACTGTTTTTT; cdr3_aa: CASSLGEGRKLFF
clone_size: many; v_call: TRBV4-3; j_call: TRBJ2-2; d_call: .; cdr3_nt: TGCGCCAGCAGCCAAGGAGTAACCGGGGAGCTGTTTTTT; cdr3_aa: CASSQGVTGELFF
clone_size: many; v_call: TRBV19; j_call: TRBJ2-7; d_call: TRBD2; cdr3_nt: TGTGCCAGTAATAGACCGGCGGGAGGGACCTACGAGCAGTACTTC; cdr3_aa: CASNRPAGGTYEQYF
clone_size: .; v_call: TRBV7-3; j_call: TRBJ2-2; d_call: TRBD2; cdr3_nt: TGTGCCAGCAGGGGGCGACTAGCGGGGCCGAACACCGGGGAGCTGTTTTTT; cdr3_aa: CASRGRLAGPNTGELFF
clone_size: many; v_call: TRBV3-1; j_call: TRBJ2-3; d_call: TRBD2; cdr3_nt: TGTGCCAGCAGCCAGGCCGGACTAGCGGGAGGGCCGATGGGGGCAGATACGCAGTATTTT; cdr3_aa: CASSQAGLAGGPMGADTQYF
clone_size: many; v_call: TRBV2; j_call: TRBJ2-1; d_call: TRBD1; cdr3_nt: TGTGCCAGCAGGGCCGGACAGGGGGTCTATGAGCAGTTCTTC; cdr3_aa: CASRAGQGVYEQFF
clone_size: many; v_call: TRBV20-1; j_call: TRBJ1-2; d_call: .; cdr3_nt: TGCAGTGCCAGACACCCTAACTATGGCTACACCTTC; cdr3_aa: CSARHPNYGYTF
clone_size: many; v_call: TRBV7-6; j_call: TRBJ2-5; d_call: TRBD2; cdr3_nt: TGTGCCAGCAGCCCAGGGGGACTAGCGACTCCGGAGACCCAGTACTTC; cdr3_aa: CASSPGGLATPETQYF
clone_size: .; v_call: TRBV2; j_call: TRBJ2-7; d_call: .; cdr3_nt: TGTGCCAGCAGAGATCCTACCTACGAGCAGTACTTC; cdr3_aa: CASRDPTYEQYF
clone_size: many; v_call: TRBV4-2; j_call: TRBJ1-5; d_call: TRBD1; cdr3_nt: TGTGCCAGCAGCCTTTCCGGACAGGGCGGCAATCAGCCCCAGCATTTT; cdr3_aa: CASSLSGQGGNQPQHF
clone_size: many; v_call: TRBV18; j_call: TRBJ2-3; d_call: .; cdr3_nt: TGTGCCAGCTCACCAGGGCAGGGGAAGTGGGCGCAGTATTTT; cdr3_aa: CASSPGQGKWAQYF
clone_size: many; v_call: TRBV4-2; j_call: TRBJ1-2; d_call: TRBD1; cdr3_nt: TGTGCCAGCAGCTGGGACAGGGGCGTCTATGGCTACACCTTC; cdr3_aa: CASSWDRGVYGYTF
clone_size: many; v_call: TRBV9; j_call: TRBJ1-6; d_call: .; cdr3_nt: TGTGCCAGCAGCGTAGAGTCTACGAGAAGTTCCCTCCACTTT; cdr3_aa: CASSVESTRSSLHF
clone_size: .; v_call: TRBV7-9; j_call: TRBJ2-7; d_call: .; cdr3_nt: TGTGCCAGCAGTCCCAAATCACCTACGAAGCAGTACTTC; cdr3_aa: CASSPKSPTKQYF
clone_size: many; v_call: TRBV5-4; j_call: TRBJ1-2; d_call: TRBD1; cdr3_nt: TGTGCCAGCAGCTTGCCAGGGGGCTATGGCTACACCTTC; cdr3_aa: CASSLPGGYGYTF
clone_size: many; v_call: TRBV6-1; j_call: TRBJ2-7; d_call: TRBD2; cdr3_nt: TGTGCCAGCAGGTCTAGCGGGAGCTCCTACGAGCAGTACTTC; cdr3_aa: CASRSSGSSYEQYF
clone_size: many; v_call: TRBV18; j_call: TRBJ1-5; d_call: TRBD1; cdr3_nt: TGTGCCAGCTCACAAACAGGGGTGAACAATCAGCCCCAGCATTTT; cdr3_aa: CASSQTGVNNQPQHF
clone_size: many; v_call: TRBV7-9; j_call: TRBJ2-5; d_call: .; cdr3_nt: TGTGCCAGCAGCGCAGCTAGCGAAGAGACCCAGTACTTC; cdr3_aa: CASSAASEETQYF